These 4 T cell receptor beta chains came from one sample sequenced in a study of T cells in Graves' hyperthyroidism and ophthalmopathy. Using RNA transcripts as the source, TCR beta CDR3 regions were amplified. TCR CDR3 underwent first-round RT-PCR with the HTBI primer set. TCRdb processed the multiplex PCR reads anew with MiXCR; each CDR3 protein has one entry. Of hundreds of thousands of distinct CDR3 sequences in the sample, roughly 45% were seen once. What was sequenced was peripheral blood or thyroid tissue (not recorded which). The receptors derive from an adult man with Graves' disease, either hyperthyroidism or ophthalmopathy (not recorded which).

The J gene is TRBJ1-2, the V gene TRBV7-6; a possible D gene is TRBD1 (6 bases). There are 15 residues in the CDR3. Trimming stripped 2 bases from V and 2 bases from J, with 12 bases between. Germline V gene lookup returns CDR1 SGHVS and CDR2 FNYEAQ. The CDR3 loop is CASSLSSGGNYGYTF. In nucleotides, the CDR3 is TGTGCCAGCAGCTTATCGTCCGGGGGCAACTATGGCTACACCTTC. The variable domain in full, completed from reference TRBV7-6 and TRBJ1-2, reads GAGVSQSPRYKVTKRGQDVALRCDPISGHVSLYWYRQALGQGPEFLTYFNYEAQQDKSGLPNDRFSAERPEGSISTLTIQRTEQRDSAMYRCASSLSSGGNYGYTFGSGTRLTVV.

This rearrangement joins TRBV29-1 to TRBJ1-2; 7 positions match TRBD1. With 8 bases clipped from V and 8 bases from J, the junction kept 8 bases outside the gene matches. Germline V gives CDR1 SQVTM, CDR2 ANQGSEA. The CDR3 has 11 amino acids. The CDR3 loop is CSTNRGQGYTF. The CDR3 DNA sequence: TGCAGCACAAACAGGGGCCAGGGCTACACCTTC.

V is TRBV20-1 and J is TRBJ1-4; D call uncertain. Trimming pared 5 bases from V and 8 bases from J, leaving 6 bases between. CDR1 is DFQATT, CDR2 SNEGSKA, per germline (reference sequence). This CDR3 has 10 amino acids. CDR3: CSAAGEKLFF. As DNA, the CDR3 is TGCAGTGCTGCGGGGGAAAAACTGTTTTTT.

A few counts support this clonotype. This CDR3 is CASISSGGTEAFF. The CDR3 bases are TGTGCCAGCATCTCCTCGGGGGGCACTGAAGCTTTCTTT. This chain uses TRBV2 with TRBJ1-1; D may be TRBD1 (5 bases). CDR1 and CDR2 (germline): SNHLY, FYNNEI. This CDR3 is built from 13 residues. V was clipped by 7 bases and J by 4 bases, with 13 bases between them. Looking up the rest from reference TRBV2 and TRBJ1-1 gives the full variable domain: EPEVTQTPSHQVTQMGQEVILRCVPISNHLYFYWYRQILGQKVEFLVSFYNNEISEKSEIFDDQFSVERPDGSNFTLKIRSTKLEDSAMYFCASISSGGTEAFFGQGTRLTVV.